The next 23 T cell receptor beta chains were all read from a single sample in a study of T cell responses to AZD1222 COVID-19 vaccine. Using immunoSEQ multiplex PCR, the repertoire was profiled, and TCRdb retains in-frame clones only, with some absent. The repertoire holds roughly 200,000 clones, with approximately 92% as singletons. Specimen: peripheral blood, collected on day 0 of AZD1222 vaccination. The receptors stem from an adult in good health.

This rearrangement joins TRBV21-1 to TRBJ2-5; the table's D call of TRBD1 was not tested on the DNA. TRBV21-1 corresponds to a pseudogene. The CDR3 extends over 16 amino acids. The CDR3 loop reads CASSIRGQEPTETQYF. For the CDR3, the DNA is TGTGCCAGCAGCATTCGGGGACAGGAGCCTACAGAGACCCAGTACTTC.

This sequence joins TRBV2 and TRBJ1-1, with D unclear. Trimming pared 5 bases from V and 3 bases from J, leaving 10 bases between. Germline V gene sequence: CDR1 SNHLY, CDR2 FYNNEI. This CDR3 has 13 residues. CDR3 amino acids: CASSQHRDTEAFF. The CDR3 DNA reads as TGTGCCAGCAGTCAACATAGAGACACTGAAGCTTTCTTT.

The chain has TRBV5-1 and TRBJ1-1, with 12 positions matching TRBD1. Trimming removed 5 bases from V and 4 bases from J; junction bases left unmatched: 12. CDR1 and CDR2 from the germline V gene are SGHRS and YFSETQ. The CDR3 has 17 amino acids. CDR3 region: CASRTGQGAGLFTEAFF. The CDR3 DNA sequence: TGCGCCAGCAGAACGGGACAGGGGGCGGGATTGTTCACTGAAGCTTTCTTT.

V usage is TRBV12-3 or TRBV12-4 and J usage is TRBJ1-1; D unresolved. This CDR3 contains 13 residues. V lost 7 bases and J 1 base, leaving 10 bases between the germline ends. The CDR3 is CASTTEQNTEAFF. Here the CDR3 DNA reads TGTGCCAGCACGACTGAGCAGAACACTGAAGCTTTCTTT.

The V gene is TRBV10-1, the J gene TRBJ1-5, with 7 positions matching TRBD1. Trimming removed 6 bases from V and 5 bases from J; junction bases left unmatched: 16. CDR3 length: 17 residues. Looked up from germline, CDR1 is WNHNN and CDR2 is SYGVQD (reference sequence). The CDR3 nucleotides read TGCGCCAGCAGGGGAGGAGGACAGGCGTTAGAGGATCAGCCCCAGCATTTT. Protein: CASRGGGQALEDQPQHF.

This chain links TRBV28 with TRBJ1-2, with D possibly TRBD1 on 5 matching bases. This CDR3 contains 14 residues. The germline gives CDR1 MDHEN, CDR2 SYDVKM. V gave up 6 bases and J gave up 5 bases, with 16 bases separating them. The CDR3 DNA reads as TGTGCCAGCAGGGGAACGGGGGTTGGGTATGGCTACACCTTC. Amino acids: CASRGTGVGYGYTF.

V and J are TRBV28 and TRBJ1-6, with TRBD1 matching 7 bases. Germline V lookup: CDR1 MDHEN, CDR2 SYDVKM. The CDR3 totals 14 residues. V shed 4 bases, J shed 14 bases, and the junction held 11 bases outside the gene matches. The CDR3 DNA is TGTGCCAGCAGTTCCAGGGGGTGGGTTAATTCCCTCCACTTT. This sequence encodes CASSSRGWVNSLHF.

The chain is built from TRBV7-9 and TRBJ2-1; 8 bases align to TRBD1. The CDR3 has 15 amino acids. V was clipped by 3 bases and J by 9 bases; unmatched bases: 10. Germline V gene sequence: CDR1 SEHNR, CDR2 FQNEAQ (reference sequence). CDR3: CASSFPQGGLSEQFF. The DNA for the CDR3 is TGTGCCAGCAGCTTCCCACAGGGGGGTCTTAGTGAGCAGTTCTTC.

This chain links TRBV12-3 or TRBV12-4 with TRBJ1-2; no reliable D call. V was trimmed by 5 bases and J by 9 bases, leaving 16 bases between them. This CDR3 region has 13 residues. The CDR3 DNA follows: TGTGCCAGCAGTCCACCTTACGGGCGAAGCTACACCTTC. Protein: CASSPPYGRSYTF.

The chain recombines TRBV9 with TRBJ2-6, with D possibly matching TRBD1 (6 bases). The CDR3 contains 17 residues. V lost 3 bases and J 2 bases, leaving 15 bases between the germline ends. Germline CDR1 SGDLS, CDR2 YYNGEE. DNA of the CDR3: TGTGCCAGCAGCGCCGCGTTACAGGGAGCTGGGGCCAACGTCCTGACTTTC. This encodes CASSAALQGAGANVLTF.

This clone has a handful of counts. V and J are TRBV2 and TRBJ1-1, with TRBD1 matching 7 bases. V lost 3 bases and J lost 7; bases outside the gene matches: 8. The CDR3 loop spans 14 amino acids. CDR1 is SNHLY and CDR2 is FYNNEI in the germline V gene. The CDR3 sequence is CASSEATRTGEAFF. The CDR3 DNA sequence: TGTGCCAGCAGTGAGGCCACTAGGACAGGTGAAGCTTTCTTT.

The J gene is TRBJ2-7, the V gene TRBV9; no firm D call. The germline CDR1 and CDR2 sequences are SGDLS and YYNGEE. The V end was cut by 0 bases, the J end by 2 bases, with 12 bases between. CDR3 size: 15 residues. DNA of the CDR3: TGTGCCAGCAGCGTAGGGTACGGGTCCCCCTACGAGCAGTACTTC. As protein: CASSVGYGSPYEQYF. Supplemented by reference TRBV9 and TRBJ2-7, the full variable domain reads DSGVTQTPKHLITATGQRVTLRCSPRSGDLSVYWYQQSLDQGLQFLIQYYNGEERAKGNILERFSAQQFPDLHSELNLSSLELGDSALYFCASSVGYGSPYEQYFGPGTRLTVT.

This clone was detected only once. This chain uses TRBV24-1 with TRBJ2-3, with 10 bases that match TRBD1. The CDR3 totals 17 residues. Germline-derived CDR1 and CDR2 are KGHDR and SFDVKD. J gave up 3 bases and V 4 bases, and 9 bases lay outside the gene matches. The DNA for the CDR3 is TGTGCCACCAGTGACCCGGGACAGGGGAGTACGACAGATACGCAGTATTTT. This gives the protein CATSDPGQGSTTDTQYF.

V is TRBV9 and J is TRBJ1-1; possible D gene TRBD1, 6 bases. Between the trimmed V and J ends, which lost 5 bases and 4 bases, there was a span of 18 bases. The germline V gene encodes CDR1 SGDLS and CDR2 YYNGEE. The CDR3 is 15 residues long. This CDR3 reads CASRGQSGLGTEAFF. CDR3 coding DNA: TGTGCCAGCAGAGGACAGTCGGGATTGGGCACTGAAGCTTTCTTT.

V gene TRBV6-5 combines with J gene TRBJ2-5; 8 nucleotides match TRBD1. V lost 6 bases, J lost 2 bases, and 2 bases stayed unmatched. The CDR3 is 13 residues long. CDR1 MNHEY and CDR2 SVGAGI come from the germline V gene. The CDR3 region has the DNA TGTGCCAGCAGCGGGACAGGTCAAGAGACCCAGTACTTC. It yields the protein CASSGTGQETQYF.

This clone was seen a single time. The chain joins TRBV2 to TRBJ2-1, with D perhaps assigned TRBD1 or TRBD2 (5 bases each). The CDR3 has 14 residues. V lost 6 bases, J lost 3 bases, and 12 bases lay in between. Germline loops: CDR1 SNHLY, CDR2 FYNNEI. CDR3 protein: CASRGDGRYNEQFF. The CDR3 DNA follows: TGTGCCAGCAGGGGGGACGGACGCTACAATGAGCAGTTCTTC.

The CDR3 here is CASSHLDRAQPEAFF. CDR3 nucleotide sequence: TGTGCCAGCAGCCACCTAGACAGGGCCCAGCCTGAAGCTTTCTTT. This chain uses TRBV14 with TRBJ1-1, with 7 bases lining up with TRBD1. V was clipped by 3 bases and J by 6 bases; unmatched bases: 10. CDR1 is SGHDN and CDR2 is FVKESK in the germline V gene. The CDR3 totals 15 residues. Full variable domain (outside the CDR3, taken from reference TRBV14 and TRBJ1-1): EAGVTQFPSHSVIEKGQTVTLRCDPISGHDNLYWYRRVMGKEIKFLLHFVKESKQDESGMPNNRFLAERTGGTYSTLKVQPAELEDSGVYFCASSHLDRAQPEAFFGQGTRLTVV.

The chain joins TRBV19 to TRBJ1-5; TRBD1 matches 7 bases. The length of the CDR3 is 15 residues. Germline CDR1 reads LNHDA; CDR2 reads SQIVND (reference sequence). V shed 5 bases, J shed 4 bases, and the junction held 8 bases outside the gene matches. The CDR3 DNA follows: TGTGCCAGTAGTGGGTACAGGGGAGGGAATCAGCCCCAGCATTTT. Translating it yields CASSGYRGGNQPQHF. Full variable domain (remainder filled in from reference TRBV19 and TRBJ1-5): DGGITQSPKYLFRKEGQNVTLSCEQNLNHDAMYWYRQDPGQGLRLIYYSQIVNDFQKGDIAEGYSVSREKKESFPLTVTSAQKNPTAFYLCASSGYRGGNQPQHFGDGTRLSIL.

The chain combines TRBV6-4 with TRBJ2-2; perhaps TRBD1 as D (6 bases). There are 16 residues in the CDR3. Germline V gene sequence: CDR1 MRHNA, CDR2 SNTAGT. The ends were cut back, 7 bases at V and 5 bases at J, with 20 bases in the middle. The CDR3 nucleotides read TGTGCCAGCAAGATGACAGGCAGAGGTCAGACCGGGGAGCTGTTTTTT. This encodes CASKMTGRGQTGELFF.

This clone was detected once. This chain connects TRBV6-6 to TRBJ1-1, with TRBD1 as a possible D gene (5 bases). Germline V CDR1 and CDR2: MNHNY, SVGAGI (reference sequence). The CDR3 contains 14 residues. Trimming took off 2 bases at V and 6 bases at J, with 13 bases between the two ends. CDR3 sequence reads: CASSYGMLGAEAFF. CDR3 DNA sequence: TGTGCCAGCAGTTACGGGATGCTGGGGGCTGAAGCTTTCTTT.

CDR3 DNA sequence: TGTGCCGGAGGGAGCAGCGCAGAAGGCTACACCTTC. Amino acid sequence: CAGGSSAEGYTF. The V call is TRBV19, the J call TRBJ1-2; D gene ambiguous. The CDR3 sequence is 12 residues long. Trimming pared 11 bases from V and 8 bases from J, leaving 18 bases between. Germline V lookup: CDR1 LNHDA, CDR2 SQIVND (reference sequence).

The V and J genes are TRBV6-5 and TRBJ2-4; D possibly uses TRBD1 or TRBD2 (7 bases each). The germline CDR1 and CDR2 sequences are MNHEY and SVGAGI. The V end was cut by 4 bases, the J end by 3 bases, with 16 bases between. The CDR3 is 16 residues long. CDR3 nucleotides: TGTGCCAGCAGTTTTTACAGGGGAGGGGGCAAAAACATTCAGTACTTC. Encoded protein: CASSFYRGGGKNIQYF.

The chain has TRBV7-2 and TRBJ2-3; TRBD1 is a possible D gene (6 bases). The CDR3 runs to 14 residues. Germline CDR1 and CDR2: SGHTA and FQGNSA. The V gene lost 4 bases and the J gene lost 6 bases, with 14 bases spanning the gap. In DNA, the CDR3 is TGTGCCAGCAGCTCGGGACAACCCCATGATACGCAGTATTTT. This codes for CASSSGQPHDTQYF.